Below, 23 T cell receptor beta chains from the same sample are listed, as sequenced in a study of T and B cells in COVID-19 patients. TRB rearrangements were amplified by multiplex PCR with BIOMED2 TRB-A/B primers. One entry per CDR3 protein results from TCRdb running MiXCR on the multiplex PCR reads. The table lists 4,000 to 5,500 distinct CDR3 sequences, around 29% of them singletons. From blood, roughly 220-550 ng of genomic DNA served as TRB template. The sequenced material came from blood. These receptors all stem from a human donor with active COVID-19.

A few counts support this clonotype. The rearrangement uses TRBV12-3 or TRBV12-4 and TRBJ1-1; 9 nucleotides match TRBD1. This CDR3 is built from 14 residues. V dropped 5 bases and J dropped 1; count of bases not matched to a gene: 2. The CDR3 region is CASSMGQGNTEAFF. In DNA, the CDR3 is TGTGCCAGCAGTATGGGACAGGGGAACACTGAAGCTTTCTTT.

This clonotype showed up just a few times. CDR3 sequence: CATRRAGMSGANVLTF. In DNA, the CDR3 is TGTGCCACTAGAAGGGCCGGTATGTCTGGGGCCAACGTCCTGACTTTC. This rearrangement joins TRBV10-3 to TRBJ2-6; D is unresolved. The CDR3 extends over 16 amino acids. V dropped 10 bases and J dropped 1 base, with 17 bases sitting between them. Germline CDR1 reads ENHRY; CDR2 reads SYGVKD.

V is TRBV30 and J is TRBJ1-1, with D possibly TRBD1 on 5 matching bases. Trimming left V 4 bases short and J 1 base short, with 10 bases between. The V gene's germline CDR1 is GTSNPN and CDR2 SVGIG (reference sequence). The CDR3 totals 13 residues. CDR3: CAWIREQNTEAFF. In DNA form, the CDR3 reads TGTGCCTGGATCAGGGAACAGAACACTGAAGCTTTCTTT. Supplemented by reference TRBV30 and TRBJ1-1, the full variable domain reads SQTIHQWPATLVQPVGSPLSLECTVEGTSNPNLYWYRQAAGRGLQLLFYSVGIGQISSEVPQNLSASRPQDRQFILSSKKLLLSDSGFYLCAWIREQNTEAFFGQGTRLTVV.

Note on this clonotype: A single base separates this from a much larger clone, so it may be a read error. The chain is built from TRBV6-5 and TRBJ2-7; TRBD1 is a possible D gene (6 bases). CDR1 and CDR2 from the germline V gene are MNHEY and SVGAGI. The CDR3 is 13 amino acids. The V end was cut by 5 bases, the J end by 8 bases, with 16 bases between. CDR3 sequence: CASSVKQGNKQYF. In DNA form, the CDR3 reads TGTGCCAGCAGTGTTAAACAGGGCAACAAGCAGTACTTC.

The genes are TRBV20-1 and TRBJ2-5; no clear D. This CDR3 region has 13 residues. Trimming took 1 base from V and 1 from J, leaving 7 bases between them. CDR1 is DFQATT and CDR2 is SNEGSKA in the germline V gene (reference sequence). The CDR3 region is CSARVPFQETQYF. The CDR3 DNA is TGCAGTGCTAGAGTGCCCTTCCAAGAGACCCAGTACTTC.

The rearrangement links TRBV7-6 to TRBJ2-7, with D possibly being TRBD1 (7 bases). The CDR3 contains 15 residues. Germline V gives CDR1 SGHVS, CDR2 FNYEAQ. The V gene lost 5 bases and the J gene lost 0 bases, with 14 bases spanning the gap. CDR3 nucleotides: TGTGCCAGCAGCCGGGGGACAGTTAGCTCCTACGAGCAGTACTTC. It translates to CASSRGTVSSYEQYF. Together with reference TRBV7-6 and TRBJ2-7, the CDR3 gives the full variable domain: GAGVSQSPRYKVTKRGQDVALRCDPISGHVSLYWYRQALGQGPEFLTYFNYEAQQDKSGLPNDRFSAERPEGSISTLTIQRTEQRDSAMYRCASSRGTVSSYEQYFGPGTRLTVT.

The genes are TRBV11-1 and TRBJ1-1, with D perhaps matching TRBD1 (5 bases). The CDR3 runs 15 residues. Germline CDR1 SGHAT, CDR2 FQDESV (reference sequence). V lost 5 bases and J 1 base, leaving 14 bases between the germline ends. CDR3: CASSQPDKSNTEAFF. The DNA for the CDR3 is TGTGCCAGCAGCCAACCGGACAAGTCGAACACTGAAGCTTTCTTT.

This clonotype is termed medium-sized. This chain connects TRBV5-1 to TRBJ1-4, with D maybe TRBD1 (5 bases). Germline CDR1 is SGHRS and CDR2 is YFSETQ. V dropped 5 bases and J dropped 0 bases, with 14 bases sitting between them. The CDR3 covers 16 residues. CDR3 protein: CASSGGASTTNEKLFF. The DNA of the CDR3 is TGCGCCAGCAGTGGAGGGGCCAGTACAACTAATGAAAAACTGTTTTTT.

V gene TRBV4-3 combines with J gene TRBJ2-2; 12 positions match TRBD2. Germline CDR1 reads LGHNA; CDR2 reads YSLEER. V lost 1 base and J lost 6; bases outside the gene matches: 3. This CDR3 is 16 amino acids long. DNA of the CDR3: TGCGCCAGCAGCCAAGCCGCTAGCGGGGGGGCCGGGGAGCTGTTTTTT. It specifies CASSQAASGGAGELFF.

By frequency in the sample, this clonotype is medium-sized. This chain links TRBV19 with TRBJ2-3; no firm D call. The V end lost 3 bases, the J end lost 4 bases, and 14 bases lay between the germline ends. Germline V lookup: CDR1 LNHDA, CDR2 SQIVND (reference sequence). This CDR3 spans 15 amino acids. The DNA for the CDR3 is TGTGCCAGTAGTATCCCTATAATGAGCGCAGATACGCAGTATTTT. Residues: CASSIPIMSADTQYF.

For this clonotype: At one boundary the junction diverges from the germline segment, which might be a read error. V and J are TRBV4-3 and TRBJ2-4; D is perhaps TRBD2 (5 bases). The CDR3 contains 14 residues. CDR1 is LGHNA, CDR2 YSLEER, per germline. The CDR3 here is CASSPRGTKNIQYF. Here the CDR3 DNA reads TGTGCCAGCAGCCCACGGGGTACCAAAAACATTCAGTACTTC.

V is TRBV11-2 and J is TRBJ2-1, with 7 nucleotides matching TRBD1. Germline V CDR1 and CDR2: SGHAT, FQNNGV. The CDR3 sequence is 14 residues long. J gave up 8 bases and V 5 bases, and 9 bases lay outside the gene matches. CDR3 nucleotides: TGTGCCAGCAGCCCCGTTAATCAGGGGGATGAGCAGTTCTTC. It is translated as CASSPVNQGDEQFF.

By sample fraction, this clonotype is medium-sized. CDR3 sequence reads: CASSSGGGGYTF. The DNA for the CDR3 is TGTGCCAGCAGTTCCGGCGGAGGCGGCTACACCTTC. The V call is TRBV6-5, the J call TRBJ1-2; D remains ambiguous. CDR1 is MNHEY and CDR2 is SVGAGI in the germline V gene. CDR3 length equals 12 residues. V was trimmed by 4 bases and J by 8 bases, leaving 11 bases between them.

The chain employs TRBV5-6 and TRBJ2-7; D is undetermined. This CDR3 contains 14 residues. The germline gives CDR1 SGHDT, CDR2 YYEEEE. Between the trimmed V and J ends, which lost 8 bases and 0 bases, there was a span of 15 bases. The CDR3 loop reads CARSQDGVSYEQYF. The CDR3 DNA reads as TGTGCCAGAAGCCAGGACGGAGTCTCCTACGAGCAGTACTTC.

This chain joins TRBV12-3 or TRBV12-4 and TRBJ2-7, with D perhaps matching TRBD2 (6 bases). V was trimmed by 6 bases and J by 4 bases, leaving 13 bases between them. The CDR3 contains 13 residues. The CDR3 coding sequence is TGTGCCAGCAGCCTTAAGCGGGTATACGAGCAGTACTTC. Its translation: CASSLKRVYEQYF.

In this sample, this clonotype is medium-sized. The chain has TRBV6-5 and TRBJ2-1, with D possibly matching TRBD2 (5 bases). Germline V gene lookup returns CDR1 MNHEY and CDR2 SVGAGI. V was clipped by 0 bases and J by 5 bases, with 8 bases between them. This CDR3 spans 14 amino acids. The DNA of the CDR3 is TGTGCCAGCAGTTACTCTTTTAGCGACAATGAGCAGTTCTTC. This codes for CASSYSFSDNEQFF.

This clonotype was found a few times. The chain is built from TRBV7-2 and TRBJ2-3; a possible D gene is TRBD1 (5 bases). Germline CDR1 and CDR2: SGHTA and FQGNSA. V was clipped by 6 bases and J by 0 bases, with 7 bases between them. The CDR3 sequence is 13 residues long. CDR3 in DNA: TGTGCCAGCAGTGGGGCTAGCACAGATACGCAGTATTTT. This sequence encodes CASSGASTDTQYF.

This clonotype is labeled as medium-sized. The chain joins TRBV14 to TRBJ2-3; D is unresolved. The CDR3 length is 13 residues. Trimming cost V 5 bases and J 6 bases, with 12 bases left between them. Germline assignment: CDR1 SGHDN and CDR2 FVKESK. This CDR3 reads CASSFNRRDTQYF. CDR3 nucleotides: TGTGCCAGCAGCTTCAATCGACGGGATACGCAGTATTTT.

This clonotype was detected only a few times. This chain connects TRBV6-2 or TRBV6-3 to TRBJ2-7, with 8 nucleotides matching TRBD2. After removal of 2 bases from V and 4 bases from J, the junction contained 4 bases not matched to a gene. Germline V CDR1 and CDR2: MNHEY, SVGEGT. This CDR3 has 14 amino acids. DNA for the CDR3: TGTGCCAGCAGTTACGAGACGGGAGGGTACGAGCAGTACTTC. Residues: CASSYETGGYEQYF.

V gene TRBV20-1 combines with J gene TRBJ2-1, with 8 nucleotides matching TRBD2. CDR1 and CDR2 from the germline V gene are DFQATT and SNEGSKA (reference sequence). The trim removed 3 bases at V and 8 bases at J, leaving 9 bases unmatched. There are 14 residues in the CDR3. CDR3 loop: CSARLGTRGDEQFF. DNA for the CDR3: TGCAGTGCTAGGCTCGGGACTAGAGGGGATGAGCAGTTCTTC.

This chain uses TRBV6-5 with TRBJ2-7; D is possibly TRBD2 (6 bases). Germline V gene sequence: CDR1 MNHEY, CDR2 SVGAGI. Trimming removed 6 bases at V and 1 base at J, with 16 bases between. The CDR3 length is 15 residues. Here the CDR3 reads CASSDPRLGSYEQYF. The CDR3 DNA reads TGTGCCAGCAGCGACCCAAGACTAGGATCCTACGAGCAGTACTTC.

The chain uses TRBV12-3 or TRBV12-4 and TRBJ2-1; unclear D gene. The CDR3 covers 16 residues. Trimming stripped 1 base from V and 0 bases from J, with 10 bases between. In nucleotides, the CDR3 is TGTGCCAGCAGTTTAGAAGACGGAGCCTCCTACAATGAGCAGTTCTTC. Protein sequence: CASSLEDGASYNEQFF.

In its sample, this clonotype is medium-sized (0.01 to 0.1%). The chain links TRBV19 to TRBJ2-5; a possible D gene is TRBD1 (5 bases). The ends were cut back, 3 bases at V and 2 bases at J, with 13 bases in the middle. The CDR3 consists of 15 residues. The germline V gene encodes CDR1 LNHDA and CDR2 SQIVND (reference sequence). This CDR3 is CASSMRRQTQETQYF. The CDR3 nucleotides are TGTGCCAGTAGTATGCGGCGACAGACACAAGAGACCCAGTACTTC. The complete variable domain, with remaining parts taken from reference TRBV19 and TRBJ2-5, reads DGGITQSPKYLFRKEGQNVTLSCEQNLNHDAMYWYRQDPGQGLRLIYYSQIVNDFQKGDIAEGYSVSREKKESFPLTVTSAQKNPTAFYLCASSMRRQTQETQYFGPGTRLLVL.